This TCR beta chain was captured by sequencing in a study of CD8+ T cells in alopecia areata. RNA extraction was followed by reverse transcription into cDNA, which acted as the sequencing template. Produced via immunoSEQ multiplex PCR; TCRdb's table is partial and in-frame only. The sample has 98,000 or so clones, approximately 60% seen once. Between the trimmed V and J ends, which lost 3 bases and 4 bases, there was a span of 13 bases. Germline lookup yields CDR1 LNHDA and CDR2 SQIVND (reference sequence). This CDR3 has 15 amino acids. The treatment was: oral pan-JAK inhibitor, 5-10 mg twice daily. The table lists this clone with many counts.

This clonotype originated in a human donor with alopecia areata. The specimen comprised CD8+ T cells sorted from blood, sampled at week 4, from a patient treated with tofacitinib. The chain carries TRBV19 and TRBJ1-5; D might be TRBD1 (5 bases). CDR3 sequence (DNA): TGTGCCAGTAGTATGGTTGCGAAGGGGAATCAGCCCCAGCATTTT. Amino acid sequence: CASSMVAKGNQPQHF. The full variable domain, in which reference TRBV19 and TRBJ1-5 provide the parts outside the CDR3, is DGGITQSPKYLFRKEGQNVTLSCEQNLNHDAMYWYRQDPGQGLRLIYYSQIVNDFQKGDIAEGYSVSREKKESFPLTVTSAQKNPTAFYLCASSMVAKGNQPQHFGDGTRLSIL.